This TCR beta chain was obtained from a study of shared clonotypes between healthy human individuals. For this clone: Other DNA sequences in this sample translate to the same CDR3.

The study ran the assay at deep level. In the original processing: Sequence data from immunoSEQ were junction-only and lacked quality scores; consequently, filtering differed. The protocol was immunoSEQ multiplex PCR, while the TCRdb copy is restricted to in-frame clones and leaves out a portion. The V and J calls and clone size were taken over from that table, and D and trimming were inferred from the DNA. This table has 2 million to 2.5 million clones, 85% to 95% appearing once. There were only Caucasian adults among the donors, and all lived in Nashville, Tennessee. Germline-derived CDR1 and CDR2 are SGHTA and FQGNSA. This CDR3 spans 14 amino acids. With 2 bases removed from V and 0 bases from J, the gap between germline ends came to 7 bases.

The specimen was naive CD4+ T cells sorted from blood. Described subset: CD45RA+ positively selected. This TCR was recovered from a man aged 18-30 years in good health. This sequence joins TRBV7-2 and TRBJ1-1; D might be TRBD1 (5 bases). The CDR3 nucleotides read TGTGCCAGCAGCTTAACCAGGGTGAACACTGAAGCTTTCTTT. Its protein product is CASSLTRVNTEAFF.